This T cell receptor (beta chain) was retrieved from a study of shared clonotypes between healthy human individuals. Unsorted PBMC DNA was sequenced on ten immunoSEQ deep assay plates. Measured with immunoSEQ multiplex PCR; TCRdb has only the in-frame clones, and not every one. The profile shows around 450,000 clones, more than 75% of them singletons. Notes on the study in general: Represented genetic and exposure-history diversity was restricted by having few donors.

As regards this clone: Its antigen is still unknown.

Sequencing was carried out using PBMCs. The clonotype comes from a middle-aged woman in good health. Some clones in this sample may be carry-over from other donors' samples.

The CDR3 nucleotides read TGTGCCAGCAGCTCAGGGGTAGATGGCTACACCTTC. Translation: CASSSGVDGYTF. The chain couples TRBV7-3 to TRBJ1-2; TRBD1 might be the D (6 bases). The CDR3 is 12 amino acids. Germline CDR1 SGHTA, CDR2 FQGTGA. Trimming removed 4 bases at V and 6 bases at J, with 9 bases between. Drawing the rest from reference TRBV7-3 and TRBJ1-2, the complete variable domain is GAGVSQTPSNKVTEKGKYVELRCDPISGHTALYWYRQSLGQGPEFLIYFQGTGAADDSGLPNDRFFAVRPEGSVSTLKIQRTERGDSAVYLCASSSGVDGYTFGSGTRLTVV.